This T cell receptor (beta chain) is drawn from a study of blood T cells in healthy people across ages. The authors ran a second PCR of roughly 6 to 12 cycles using a sample-barcoded 5' primer and a J-beta primer mix. TCRdb re-called the 5' RACE reads through MiXCR, storing one row per CDR3 protein. The table records fewer than 900,000 distinct CDR3 sequences, roughly 45% of them present only once. Germline V lookup: CDR1 SGHAT, CDR2 FQNNGV. The V and J ends lost 5 bases and 6 bases respectively, with 18 bases between them. The CDR3 covers 15 residues. V is TRBV11-2 and J is TRBJ2-3; tentative D call: TRBD2 (5 bases). Material for sequencing was blood. The clonotype originates from a woman aged 55-75 years in good health. The CDR3 loop reads CASSVSGSLPDTQYF. The CDR3 DNA sequence: TGTGCCAGCAGCGTGAGCGGATCTCTTCCGGATACGCAGTATTTT.